This record covers a single T cell receptor beta chain. Its specificity is not known. The sample originates from a study of T cell responses to AZD1222 COVID-19 vaccine. Profiled with immunoSEQ multiplex PCR; TCRdb holds only in-frame clones, not every one. This table holds around 140,000 clones, 90% to 95% found once. Findings and caveats of the study: There were vaccine-associated CD4 TCRs across spike, dominant at 160-218 and 743-854.

The sequence derives from an adult in good health. The sequenced sample was peripheral blood, obtained on day 0 of AZD1222 vaccination.

The chain's CDR3 is CASSLLKPEGVNYGYTF. In DNA form, the CDR3 reads TGTGCCAGCAGCCTCCTCAAGCCTGAGGGGGTTAACTATGGCTACACCTTC. V gene TRBV2 combines with J gene TRBJ1-2; possibly TRBD1 for D (6 bases). CDR1 and CDR2 (germline): SNHLY, FYNNEI. The CDR3 totals 17 residues. The V and J ends lost 6 bases and 1 base respectively, with 21 bases between them.